These T cell receptor beta chains were read from a single sample in a study of blood T cell repertoires in COVID-19. TCRdb keeps only in-frame clones here, not all; method: immunoSEQ multiplex PCR. The sample lists hundreds of thousands of clones, 75% to 90% seen once, with about 7% in the top ten. The sample taken for sequencing was peripheral blood. The receptors were gathered from a woman aged 60-70 years with COVID-19, enrolled during active disease. Both conserved end residues are part of each CDR3. A D gene is named only where the DNA matches it firmly. The listing skips clone size in some rows; elsewhere it reads once, few, many or a size class.

>NA|NA|TRBV6-6|TRBJ2-5
TGTGCCAGCAGTTACTCGGACACATTCCAAGAGACCCAGTACTTC
CASSYSDTFQETQYF
>TRBD1|NA|TRBV14|TRBJ1-1
TGTGCCAGCAGCCAAGGGCCGGGACAGGGGAGAGACACTGAAGCTTTCTTT
CASSQGPGQGRDTEAFF
>TRBD1|NA|TRBV2|TRBJ1-2
TGTGCCAGCAGTTCCCGGGACAGGGGACCTGGGAATGGCTACACCTTC
CASSSRDRGPGNGYTF
>NA|NA|TRBV5-1|TRBJ2-2
TGCGCCAGCAGCTTGGATGTCGCCGGGGAGCTGTTTTTT
CASSLDVAGELFF
>NA|NA|TRBV19|TRBJ1-2
TGTGCCAGTCAACAGGGAGCAAACTATGGCTACACCTTC
CASQQGANYGYTF
>TRBD1|NA|TRBV2|TRBJ1-2
TGTGCCAGCAGTGAAGGACAGGGGAGGGGCTACACCTTC
CASSEGQGRGYTF
>NA|NA|TRBV3-1/TRBV3-2|TRBJ1-5
TGTGCCAGCAGCGCCCCGAGCGGGCACCAGCATTTT
CASSAPSGHQHF
>TRBD2|NA|TRBV4-1|TRBJ2-5
TGCGCCAGCAGCCATCCTACAGGGACTAGCGGGGTTAATCGGGAGACCCAGTACTTC
CASSHPTGTSGVNRETQYF
>TRBD2|NA|TRBV20-1|TRBJ2-7
TGCAGTGCCACGGGGGGGCTCGAGCAGTACTTC
CSATGGLEQYF
>NA|NA|TRBV11-1|TRBJ2-3
TGTGCCAGCAGCTTAGGCGATACAGATACGCAGTATTTT
CASSLGDTDTQYF
>NA|NA|TRBV19|TRBJ1-4
TGTGCCAGTAGTATCAGGGGAGATGAAAAACTGTTTTTT
CASSIRGDEKLFF
>NA|few|TRBV4-1|TRBJ2-5
TGCGCCAGCAGCCAAGCCGGAGGAGAAGAGACCCAGTACTTC
CASSQAGGEETQYF
>TRBD1|NA|TRBV13|TRBJ2-6
TGTGCCAGCAGCAAGCAGGGACAGCCGGGGGCCAACGTCCTGACTTTC
CASSKQGQPGANVLTF
>NA|NA|TRBV10-3|TRBJ1-2
TGTGCCATCAGTGACATCGGCGGGCAGCTAAACTATGGCTACACCTTC
CAISDIGGQLNYGYTF
>NA|NA|TRBV19|TRBJ1-3
TGTGCCAGTAGTATCAGGGGTGGAAACACCATATATTTT
CASSIRGGNTIYF
>TRBD1|NA|TRBV3-1/TRBV3-2|TRBJ1-4
TGTGCCAGCAGCCAAGATGGGACAGTCGGTGAAAAACTGTTTTTT
CASSQDGTVGEKLFF
>NA|NA|TRBV7-9|TRBJ1-1
TGTGCCAGCAGCTCGACAAAAAAGTTCACTGAAGCTTTCTTT
CASSSTKKFTEAFF
>TRBD1|NA|TRBV5-1|TRBJ1-5
TGCGCCAGCAGCCCGGGACAGGAGAATCAGCCCCAGCATTTT
CASSPGQENQPQHF
>NA|NA|TRBV21-1|TRBJ1-2
TGTGCCAGCAGCTCAGGCGGGAATTCAGGTAACTATGGCTACACCTTC
CASSSGGNSGNYGYTF
>NA|NA|TRBV5-1|TRBJ2-7
TGCGCCAGCAGCTTGGGAGAGCAGGTTTCCGAGCAGTACTTC
CASSLGEQVSEQYF
>TRBD1|NA|TRBV30|TRBJ1-1
TGTGCCTGGAGGAACAGGGACAGTGGCAGCACTGAAGCTTTCTTT
CAWRNRDSGSTEAFF
>TRBD1|NA|TRBV28|TRBJ1-2
TGTGCCAGCAGCCCGCCGACAGGGCCCCCATATGGCTACACCTTC
CASSPPTGPPYGYTF
>TRBD2|NA|TRBV5-6|TRBJ2-1
TGTGCCAGCAGCTTGGTTCTAGCGGGGGCCTTCAACAATGAGCAGTTCTTC
CASSLVLAGAFNNEQFF
>TRBD1|NA|TRBV7-9|TRBJ2-1
TGTGCCAGCAGCTTTATCCAGGGGGCCGTTTATGAGCAGTTCTTC
CASSFIQGAVYEQFF
>TRBD2|NA|TRBV2|TRBJ2-3
TGTGCCAGCAGTTCTAGCGGGGGGGCCTTTACAGATACGCAGTATTTT
CASSSSGGAFTDTQYF
>NA|NA|TRBV11-2|TRBJ2-1
TGTGCCAGCAGCTTCGAATCATCAGGGGAGCAGTTCTTC
CASSFESSGEQFF
>TRBD2|NA|TRBV5-6|TRBJ2-3
TGTGCCAGCAGCTTACCGGGACTAGCAACAGATACGCAGTATTTT
CASSLPGLATDTQYF
>TRBD2|once|TRBV19|TRBJ2-3
TGTGCCGCCCGCGGGGGGAGCACAGATACGCAGTATTTT
CAARGGSTDTQYF
>NA|NA|TRBV19|TRBJ2-7
TGTGCCAGTAGTATACATATAACAACCTCCTACGAGCAGTACTTC
CASSIHITTSYEQYF
>TRBD2|NA|TRBV7-7|TRBJ2-3
TGTGCCAGCAGCTTAAACGCGGGGGGGCCGACAGATACGCAGTATTTT
CASSLNAGGPTDTQYF
>TRBD2|NA|TRBV7-2|TRBJ2-7
TGTGCCAGCAGCCCCACCTCCCCACTAGCGGGGGTTTCCGAGCAGTACTTC
CASSPTSPLAGVSEQYF
>TRBD1|NA|TRBV15|TRBJ1-2
TGTGCCACCAGCAGAAGGGGCTCGGGACAGGGTCTCTATGGCTACACCTTC
CATSRRGSGQGLYGYTF
>NA|once|TRBV5-1|TRBJ2-7
TGCGCCAGCAGCCTATCCCCCCGCTCCGGGAACACCTACGAGCAGTACTTC
CASSLSPRSGNTYEQYF
>NA|NA|TRBV18|TRBJ1-4
TGTGCCAGCTCACCACCCCAACAGCCTAATGAAAAACTGTTTTTT
CASSPPQQPNEKLFF
>NA|NA|TRBV12-5|TRBJ2-7
TGTGCTAGTGGCCTTAACAGGGTCTCAGAGCAGTACTTC
CASGLNRVSEQYF
>NA|NA|TRBV5-6|TRBJ2-7
TGTGCCAGCAGCCCCATGATCCGGGCGACGGGGGATTACGAGCAGTACTTC
CASSPMIRATGDYEQYF
>TRBD1|NA|TRBV9|TRBJ1-2
TGTGCCAGCAGCGCCCCAACAGGGGCTAATTATGGCTACACCTTC
CASSAPTGANYGYTF
>TRBD2|NA|TRBV12-5|TRBJ2-5
TGTGCTAGTGGGCCCGGGGGGGCCTTTGAGACCCAGTACTTC
CASGPGGAFETQYF
>TRBD1|NA|TRBV18|TRBJ1-1
TGTGCCAGCTCCCGGACAGGGACCTCTCTTATGAACACTGAAGCTTTCTTT
CASSRTGTSLMNTEAFF
>NA|NA|TRBV19|TRBJ1-5
TGTGCCAGTAGTGCCCCTACAGGGTACGGTCAGCCCCAGCATTTT
CASSAPTGYGQPQHF
>TRBD1|NA|TRBV7-2|TRBJ1-5
TGTGCCAGCAGTCAAACCGGGACAGATAGCAATCAGCCCCAGCATTTT
CASSQTGTDSNQPQHF
>TRBD1|NA|TRBV23-1|TRBJ1-4
TGCGCCAGCACCCGAGACAGGGGGGCTGAAAAACTGTTTTTT
CASTRDRGAEKLFF
>NA|NA|TRBV2|TRBJ2-5
TGTGCCAGCAGTAGGAGTGAAAAGACCCAGTACTTC
CASSRSEKTQYF
>TRBD1|few|TRBV7-8|TRBJ2-7
TGTGCCAGCAGCTCGGGACAGGGAGGGATTAAGGGGTACGAGCAGTACTTC
CASSSGQGGIKGYEQYF
>NA|few|TRBV6-1|TRBJ2-7
TGTGCCAGCAGTGAAGGGTCGCACCCTACCTACGAGCAGTACTTC
CASSEGSHPTYEQYF
>NA|NA|TRBV6-5|TRBJ1-4
TGTGCCAGCAAGGTCACGGGGTATGAAAAACTGTTTTTT
CASKVTGYEKLFF
>TRBD1|NA|TRBV6-6|TRBJ1-2
TGTGCCAGCAGTCCAACCGACAGGGTGGCGGATGGCTACACCTTC
CASSPTDRVADGYTF
>TRBD1|NA|TRBV5-1|TRBJ2-7
TGCGCCAGCAGCGCCAGGGGACAGAGCTACGAGCAGTACTTC
CASSARGQSYEQYF
>NA|once|TRBV5-1|TRBJ2-7
TGCGCCAGCAGCTTGGGTGGGGCCGAGCAGTACTTC
CASSLGGAEQYF
>NA|NA|TRBV5-6|TRBJ1-1
TGTGCCAGCAGCTTGGACTTGTCGGGGGGCACTGAAGCTTTCTTT
CASSLDLSGGTEAFF
>TRBD1|few|TRBV10-3|TRBJ1-1
TGTGCCATCAGTGCCAGGGGGAACATGAACACTGAAGCTTTCTTT
CAISARGNMNTEAFF
>TRBD2|NA|TRBV7-9|TRBJ2-1
TGTGCCAGCAGCTTAGCGTGGACTAGCGGGGGGCGCTCCTACAATGAGCAGTTCTTC
CASSLAWTSGGRSYNEQFF
>TRBD1|NA|TRBV4-1|TRBJ1-1
TGCGCCAGCAGCCGACAACAGGGGAGCACTGAAGCTTTCTTT
CASSRQQGSTEAFF
>NA|once|TRBV5-5|TRBJ1-2
TGTGCCAGCAGTATGACAGCCTCGGCCTATGGCTACACCTTC
CASSMTASAYGYTF
>NA|NA|TRBV9|TRBJ2-1
TGTGCCAGCAGCGCAACAGGGTCTTCCTACAATGAGCAGTTCTTC
CASSATGSSYNEQFF
>NA|NA|TRBV5-4|TRBJ2-4
TGTGCCAGCAGCCACCCGACTGCCGGCAGAAACATTCAGTACTTC
CASSHPTAGRNIQYF